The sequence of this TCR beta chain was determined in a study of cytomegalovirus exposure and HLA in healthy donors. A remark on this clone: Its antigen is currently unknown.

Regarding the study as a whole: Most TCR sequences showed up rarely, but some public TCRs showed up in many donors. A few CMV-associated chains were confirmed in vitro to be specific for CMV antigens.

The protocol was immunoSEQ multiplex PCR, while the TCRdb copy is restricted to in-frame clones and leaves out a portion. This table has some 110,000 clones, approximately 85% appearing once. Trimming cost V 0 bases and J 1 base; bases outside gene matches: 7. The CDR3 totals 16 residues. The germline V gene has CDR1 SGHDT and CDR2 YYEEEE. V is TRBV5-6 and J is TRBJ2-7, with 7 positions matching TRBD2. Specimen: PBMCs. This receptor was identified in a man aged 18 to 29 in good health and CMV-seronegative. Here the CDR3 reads CASSLGSSGPSYEQYF. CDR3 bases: TGTGCCAGCAGCTTGGGATCTAGCGGACCTTCCTACGAGCAGTACTTC.